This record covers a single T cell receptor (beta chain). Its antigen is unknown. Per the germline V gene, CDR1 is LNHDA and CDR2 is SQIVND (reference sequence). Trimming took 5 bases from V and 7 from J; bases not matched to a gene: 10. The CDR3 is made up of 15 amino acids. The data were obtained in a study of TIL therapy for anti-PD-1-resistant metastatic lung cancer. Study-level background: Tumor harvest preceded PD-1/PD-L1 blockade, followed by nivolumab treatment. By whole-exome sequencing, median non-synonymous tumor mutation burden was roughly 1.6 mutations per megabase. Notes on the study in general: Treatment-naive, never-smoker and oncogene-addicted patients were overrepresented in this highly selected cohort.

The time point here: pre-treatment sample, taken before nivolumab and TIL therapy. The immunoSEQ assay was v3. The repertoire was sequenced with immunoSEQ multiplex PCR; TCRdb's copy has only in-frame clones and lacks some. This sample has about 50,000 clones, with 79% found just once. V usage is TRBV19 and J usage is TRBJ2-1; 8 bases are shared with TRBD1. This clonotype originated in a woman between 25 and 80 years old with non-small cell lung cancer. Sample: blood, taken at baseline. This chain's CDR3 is CASSDSGGEWNEQFF. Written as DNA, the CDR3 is TGTGCCAGTAGTGATTCAGGGGGCGAATGGAATGAGCAGTTCTTC. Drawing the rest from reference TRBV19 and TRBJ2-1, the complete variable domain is DGGITQSPKYLFRKEGQNVTLSCEQNLNHDAMYWYRQDPGQGLRLIYYSQIVNDFQKGDIAEGYSVSREKKESFPLTVTSAQKNPTAFYLCASSDSGGEWNEQFFGPGTRLTVL.